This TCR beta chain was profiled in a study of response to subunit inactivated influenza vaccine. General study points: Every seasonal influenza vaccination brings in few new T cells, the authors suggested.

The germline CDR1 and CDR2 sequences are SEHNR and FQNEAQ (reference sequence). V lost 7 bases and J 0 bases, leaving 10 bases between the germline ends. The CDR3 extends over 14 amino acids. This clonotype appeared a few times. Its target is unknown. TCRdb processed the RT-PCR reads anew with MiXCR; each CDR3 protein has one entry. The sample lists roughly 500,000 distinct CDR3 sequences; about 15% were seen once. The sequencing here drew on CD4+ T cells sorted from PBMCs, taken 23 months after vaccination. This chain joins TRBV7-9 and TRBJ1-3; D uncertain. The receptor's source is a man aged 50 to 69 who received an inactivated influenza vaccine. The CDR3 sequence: CASTDRSSGNTIYF. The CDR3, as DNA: TGTGCCAGCACCGACCGAAGCTCTGGAAACACCATATATTTT. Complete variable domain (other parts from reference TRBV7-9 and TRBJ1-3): DTGVSQNPRHKITKRGQNVTFRCDPISEHNRLYWYRQTLGQGPEFLTYFQNEAQLEKSRLLSDRFSAERPKGSFSTLEIQRTEQGDSAMYLCASTDRSSGNTIYFGEGSWLTVV.